This TCR beta chain was found in a study of beta chain features in type 1 diabetes. This clone was seen a handful of times. Its antigen remains unknown. General study results and limits: Researchers could not determine here whether HLA type influences TCRB rearrangement. Cells expressing TCR highly could be over-represented by cDNA sequencing. VDJ junctions in type 1 diabetes patients carried more deletions and fewer insertions.

Sorting based on CD45RO/CCR7/CD25/CD127/CD95/CD27 separated CD4+ naive, central memory, regulatory and stem cell-like memory cells. Since all of the isolated RNA was reverse transcribed, expressed TCRB transcripts were what got sequenced. Here immunoSEQ multiplex PCR was the method, and the copy in TCRdb shows in-frame clones only, minus some. The sample holds about 45,000 clones, approximately 56% seen once. Per germline, CDR1 MGHRA and CDR2 YSYEKL. The CDR3 is 18 amino acids. The V gene end was trimmed by 3 bases and the J gene end by 1 base; junction bases not matched to a gene: 12. This receptor was identified in a woman in her late teens or twenties in good health. Sequencing was performed on Tregs from blood. The chain has TRBV4-1 and TRBJ2-1; the match to TRBD1 covers 7 bases. The CDR3 nucleotides are TGCGCCAGCAGCCATGATCCGGACAGGACCCGTTCCTACAATGAGCAGTTCTTC. This gives the protein CASSHDPDRTRSYNEQFF.